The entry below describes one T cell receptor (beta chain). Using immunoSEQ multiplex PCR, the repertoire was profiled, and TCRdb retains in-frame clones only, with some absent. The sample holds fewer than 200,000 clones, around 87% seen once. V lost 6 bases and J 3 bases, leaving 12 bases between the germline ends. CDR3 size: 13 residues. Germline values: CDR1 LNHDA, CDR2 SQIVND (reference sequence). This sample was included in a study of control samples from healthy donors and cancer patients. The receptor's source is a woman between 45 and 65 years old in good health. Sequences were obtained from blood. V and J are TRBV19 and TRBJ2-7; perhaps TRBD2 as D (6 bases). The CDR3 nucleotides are TGTGCCAGTAGGATATCGGGGGACTACGAGCAGTACTTC. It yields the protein CASRISGDYEQYF.